A single sample gave rise to the 16 T cell receptor beta chains below, sequenced in a study of CD8 T cells in Susac syndrome. Random hexamers were used to reverse transcribe the RNA input (about 0.5 to 1 ug). TCRdb reanalysed the immunoSEQ multiplex PCR reads using MiXCR and keeps one entry per CDR3 protein. The data hold around 200,000 distinct CDR3 sequences, with over 90% observed a single time. Sequencing input: CD4+ T cells from PBMCs. All receptors come from a human donor with multiple sclerosis.

This chain links TRBV12-3 or TRBV12-4 with TRBJ2-7; 8 nucleotides line up with TRBD1. Trimming removed 7 bases from V and 0 bases from J; junction bases left unmatched: 11. The CDR3 runs to 16 residues. The CDR3 coding sequence is TGTGCCAGCACCCAGGGGGCTACAGCCATCTCCTACGAGCAGTACGTC. Translated, it gives CASTQGATAISYEQYV.

This chain links TRBV2 with TRBJ2-5; tentative D call: TRBD1 (6 bases). V was shortened by 5 bases and J by 0 bases, with 7 bases between the two germline ends. CDR1 is SNHLY, CDR2 FYNNEI, per germline. This CDR3 has 13 residues. CDR3 residues: CASSRDNQETQYF. For the CDR3, the DNA is TGTGCCAGCAGTCGGGACAACCAAGAGACCCAGTACTTC.

This clonotype was observed once. The rearrangement uses TRBV30 and TRBJ1-1; no definite D call. The CDR3 is 11 amino acids. Germline loops: CDR1 GTSNPN, CDR2 SVGIG (reference sequence). The ends were cut back, 1 base at V and 10 bases at J, with 10 bases in the middle. The CDR3 spells CAWSAGSGAFF. The CDR3 DNA reads TGTGCCTGGAGTGCCGGGTCAGGAGCTTTCTTT.

This rearrangement joins TRBV12-3 or TRBV12-4 to TRBJ2-2; TRBD2 might be the D (5 bases). The CDR3 length is 14 residues. The V end was cut by 6 bases, the J end by 9 bases, with 17 bases between. As DNA, the CDR3 is TGTGCCAGCAGCCACACTACGCCGGGAAGGGAGCTGTTTTTT. Protein: CASSHTTPGRELFF.

The chain employs TRBV9 and TRBJ1-2; tentative D call: TRBD1 (5 bases). This CDR3 is 14 amino acids long. CDR1 is SGDLS and CDR2 is YYNGEE in the germline V gene. Trimming took off 0 bases at V and 3 bases at J, with 9 bases between the two ends. In nucleotides, the CDR3 is TGTGCCAGCAGCGTAGGAAGGGGCGACTATGGCTACACCTTC. Protein sequence: CASSVGRGDYGYTF.

The V call is TRBV13, the J call TRBJ2-2; 8 nucleotides line up with TRBD2. The CDR3 runs 16 residues. Germline V gene sequence: CDR1 PRHDT, CDR2 FYEKMQ (reference sequence). Losses at the gene ends were 2 bases for V and 0 bases for J; bases not matched to a gene: 2. CDR3 nucleotides: TGTGCCAGCAGCTTACCGGGGGGGGCGAACACCGGGGAGCTGTTTTTT. Amino acid sequence: CASSLPGGANTGELFF.

CDR3 DNA: TGTGCCAGCAGCCTCCGAGGGAGGGGGAACATTCAGTACTTC. As protein: CASSLRGRGNIQYF. The rearrangement uses TRBV6-6 and TRBJ2-4; D possibly corresponds to TRBD2 (7 bases). The CDR3 is 14 residues long. Trimming removed 6 bases from V and 7 bases from J, with 16 bases in between. In germline, CDR1 is MNHNY, CDR2 SVGAGI (reference sequence).

The chain couples TRBV11-2 to TRBJ2-7; D not resolved. Trimming left V 2 bases short and J 0 bases short, with 5 bases between. The V gene's germline CDR1 is SGHAT and CDR2 FQNNGV. This CDR3 spans 13 amino acids. This CDR3 reads CASSLTNSYEQYV. For the CDR3, the DNA is TGTGCCAGCAGCTTAACGAACTCCTACGAGCAGTACGTC.

This sequence joins TRBV12-5 and TRBJ2-4; no clear D. Germline V lookup: CDR1 LGHNT, CDR2 FRNRAP. The CDR3 extends over 14 amino acids. V shed 6 bases and J shed 7 bases, with 16 bases lying between them. The CDR3 is CASGLRAPENIQYF. The DNA for the CDR3 is TGTGCTAGTGGCCTCCGGGCCCCTGAGAACATTCAGTACTTC.

This clonotype was seen a handful of times. J is TRBJ2-7 and V is TRBV6-6; D uncertain. Germline CDR1 is MNHNY and CDR2 is SVGAGI (reference sequence). The CDR3 extends over 11 amino acids. With 2 bases removed from V and 6 bases from J, the gap between germline ends came to 5 bases. The CDR3, as DNA: TGTGCCAGCAGTTACGGCGGCGAGCAGTACTTC. Translating gives CASSYGGEQYF.

V and J are TRBV13 and TRBJ2-1; the match to TRBD1 covers 7 bases. Germline lookup yields CDR1 PRHDT and CDR2 FYEKMQ (reference sequence). The CDR3 consists of 14 residues. Trimming cost V 5 bases and J 5 bases; bases outside gene matches: 6. CDR3: CASSHQGVHNEQFF. The DNA of the CDR3 is TGTGCCAGCAGCCATCAGGGGGTGCACAATGAGCAGTTCTTC.

V is TRBV7-9 and J is TRBJ1-6; no reliable D call. Trimming took 5 bases from V and 9 from J, leaving 11 bases between them. Germline CDR1 and CDR2: SEHNR and FQNEAQ (reference sequence). This CDR3 has 13 amino acids. The CDR3 DNA sequence: TGTGCCAGCAGCCAGGCCATGGGTTCACCCCTCCACTTT. This translates into CASSQAMGSPLHF.

V usage is TRBV18 and J usage is TRBJ1-1; 7 nucleotides match TRBD1. Trimming took 3 bases from V and 6 from J; bases not matched to a gene: 1. This CDR3 is built from 12 residues. Germline loops: CDR1 KGHSH, CDR2 LQKENI. CDR3 protein: CASSPGQSEAFF. CDR3 in DNA: TGTGCCAGCTCACCGGGACAGTCTGAAGCTTTCTTT.

The rearrangement links TRBV15 to TRBJ2-3, with D possibly TRBD1 on 5 matching bases. With 0 bases removed from V and 6 bases from J, the gap between germline ends came to 10 bases. This CDR3 has 14 residues. Germline CDR1 is LNHNV and CDR2 is YYDKDF (reference sequence). CDR3 region: CATSRDLKGDTQYF. The CDR3 nucleotides read TGTGCCACCAGCAGAGATCTAAAGGGGGATACGCAGTATTTT.

The chain links TRBV5-1 to TRBJ1-4; possibly TRBD1 for D (5 bases). The germline V and J ends were trimmed by 4 bases and 4 bases, with 11 bases remaining between them. The CDR3 runs to 14 residues. The V gene's germline CDR1 is SGHRS and CDR2 YFSETQ. The DNA of the CDR3 is TGCGCCAGCAGCGGGGCCTTGGGTAATGAAAAACTGTTTTTT. Its translation: CASSGALGNEKLFF.

This chain connects TRBV5-4 to TRBJ2-3, with 10 bases aligning to TRBD2. V gave up 7 bases and J gave up 2 bases; unmatched junction bases: 4. The CDR3 covers 14 residues. The germline V gene has CDR1 SGHNT and CDR2 YYREEE (reference sequence). The CDR3 sequence: CASFLAGATDTQYF. The DNA for the CDR3 is TGTGCCAGCTTCCTAGCGGGGGCCACAGATACGCAGTATTTT.